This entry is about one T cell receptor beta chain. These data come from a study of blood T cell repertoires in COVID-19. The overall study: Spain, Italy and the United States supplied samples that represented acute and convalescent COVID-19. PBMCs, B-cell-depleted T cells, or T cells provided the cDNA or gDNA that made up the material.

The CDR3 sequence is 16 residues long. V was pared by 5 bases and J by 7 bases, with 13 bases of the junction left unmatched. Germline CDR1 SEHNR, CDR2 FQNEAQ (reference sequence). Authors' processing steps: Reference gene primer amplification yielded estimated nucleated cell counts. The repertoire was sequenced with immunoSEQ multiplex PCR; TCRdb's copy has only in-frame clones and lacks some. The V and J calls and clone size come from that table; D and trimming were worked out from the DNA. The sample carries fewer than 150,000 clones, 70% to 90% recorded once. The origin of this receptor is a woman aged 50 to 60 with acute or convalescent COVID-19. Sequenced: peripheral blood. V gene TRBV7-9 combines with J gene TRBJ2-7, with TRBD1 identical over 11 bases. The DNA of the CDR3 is TGTGCCAGCAGCCCCTACGGACAGGGGGCCACTAAAGAGCAGTACTTC. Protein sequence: CASSPYGQGATKEQYF.